This T cell receptor beta chain was recorded in a study of blood T cell repertoires in COVID-19 (dated by TCRdb to the early 2020s). The study in broad terms: The collaborator samples originated in the United States, Italy and Spain and spanned the acute and convalescent phases of COVID-19. The material from the prospective study consisted of cDNA or gDNA derived from T cells, B-cell-depleted T cells, or PBMCs. The dataset comprised deeply sampled blood TCRbeta repertoires from subjects exposed to, actively infected with, or recovered from COVID-19. A freely available public database, intended as a resource for researchers studying the immune response to SARS-CoV-2, is where the repertoires were released. The samples were drawn from the first 160 participants of the ongoing ImmuneRACE study and from 1,254 subjects provided by 6 global collaborators. Sample metadata almost always included a de-identified subject ID, COVID-19 status, age in years and sex. Where available, HLA class I and class II types were obtained from metadata supplied by the sample provider rather than from assay-based typing. The paper as a whole reports these results and caveats: Clinical and demographic metadata were provided uncurated, with the amount varying by source and participant.

Per the germline V gene (reference sequence), GTSNPN is the CDR1 and SVGIG is the CDR2. Spanning cysteine to phenylalanine, the CDR3 consists of 13 amino acids. Only the CDR3 region is kept as DNA, spanning 39 bases read in frame from base 1. V and J are truncated by 2 bases and 9 bases respectively, leaving an intervening sequence of 11 bases. This clone was counted a few times. The specificity of this receptor is unknown. No much larger clone exists at a distance of one base, and base qualities are not known. Collaborating institutions collected whole blood in K2EDTA tubes following their own protocols. For TCRbeta analysis, collaborators shipped samples in one of three forms: frozen whole blood, isolated PBMCs, or DNA extracted from either of those sample types. TCRbeta CDR3 regions were amplified from genomic DNA by means of the immunoSEQ Assay, a bias-controlled multiplex PCR. On the authors' methods: Within the assay, amplification of reference gene primers was used to estimate how many nucleated cells each sample contained. To quantify the absolute abundance of each unique TCRbeta CDR3 rearrangement, sequence reads were collapsed and filtered. For each sample, productive Simpson clonality was calculated as the square root of Simpson's diversity index across productive rearrangements. TCRdb mirrors the immuneACCESS table, restricted to in-frame sequences. Some clones are absent from its copies; in checked studies, under half trace to an unresolved V gene, and the reason for the others is unknown. For V, J and clone size, that table is used; D and trimming come from the DNA. The sample has tens of thousands of clones on record, 75% to 85% of them singletons. The ten largest clones add up to about 16% of the sample.

The sequence was obtained from a human donor in a cohort sampled during active COVID-19. The chain links TRBV30 with TRBJ1-6; the D gene is not confidently resolved. Sequenced input: peripheral blood. CDR3 region: CAWSSDGVSPLHF. The nucleotide sequence is given as TGTGCCTGGAGTTCGGACGGGGTTTCACCCCTCCACTTT.